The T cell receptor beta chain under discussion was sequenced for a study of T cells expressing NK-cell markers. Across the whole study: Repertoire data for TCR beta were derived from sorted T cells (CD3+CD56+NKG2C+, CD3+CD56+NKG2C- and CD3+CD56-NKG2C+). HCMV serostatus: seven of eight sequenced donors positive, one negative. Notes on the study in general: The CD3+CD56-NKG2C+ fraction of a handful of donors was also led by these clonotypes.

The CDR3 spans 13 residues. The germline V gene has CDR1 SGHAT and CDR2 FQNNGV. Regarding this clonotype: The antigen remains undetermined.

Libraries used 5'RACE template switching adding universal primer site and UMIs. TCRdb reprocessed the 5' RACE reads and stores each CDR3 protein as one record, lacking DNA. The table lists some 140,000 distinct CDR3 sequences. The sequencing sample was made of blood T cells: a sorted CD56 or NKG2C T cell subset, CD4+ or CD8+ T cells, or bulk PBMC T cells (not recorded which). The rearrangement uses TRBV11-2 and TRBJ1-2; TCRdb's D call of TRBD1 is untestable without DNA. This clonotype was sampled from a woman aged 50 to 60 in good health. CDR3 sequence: CASSFTGNYGYTF.